This T cell receptor beta chain was observed in a study of graft-versus-host responses after intestinal transplantation. The data were produced by immunoSEQ multiplex PCR, yet TCRdb's version contains in-frame clones alone and is incomplete. The table lists about 90,000 clones, around 93% of them singletons. This CDR3 is built from 12 residues. V lost 6 bases and J 6 bases, leaving 6 bases between the germline ends. Germline V gene lookup returns CDR1 SGHTA and CDR2 FQGTGA. Worth noting for this clone: Its antigen is still unknown.

The receptor's source is a human donor who was the organ donor for an intestinal transplant. The chain couples TRBV7-3 to TRBJ1-6; tentatively, D is TRBD1 (6 bases). Here the sequenced sample was unstimulated CD4+ T cells sorted from spleen or lymph node cells, taken before transplant. Here the CDR3 DNA reads TGTGCCAGCAGGGACAGTAATTCACCCCTCCACTTT. It codes for CASRDSNSPLHF.